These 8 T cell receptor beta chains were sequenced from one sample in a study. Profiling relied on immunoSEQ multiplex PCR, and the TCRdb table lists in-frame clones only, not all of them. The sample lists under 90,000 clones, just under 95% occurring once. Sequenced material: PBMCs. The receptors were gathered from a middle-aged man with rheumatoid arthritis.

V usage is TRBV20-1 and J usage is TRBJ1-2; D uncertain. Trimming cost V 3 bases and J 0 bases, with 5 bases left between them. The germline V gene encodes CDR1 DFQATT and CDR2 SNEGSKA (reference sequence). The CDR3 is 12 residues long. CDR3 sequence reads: CSASLANYGYTF. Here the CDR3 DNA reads TGCAGTGCTAGTTTAGCTAACTATGGCTACACCTTC.

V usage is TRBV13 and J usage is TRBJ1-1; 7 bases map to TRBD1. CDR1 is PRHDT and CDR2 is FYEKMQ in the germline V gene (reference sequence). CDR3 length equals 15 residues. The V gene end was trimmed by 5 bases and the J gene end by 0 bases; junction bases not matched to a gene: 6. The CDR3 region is CASSPPGTVNTEAFF. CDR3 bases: TGTGCCAGCAGCCCTCCCGGGACAGTGAACACTGAAGCTTTCTTT.

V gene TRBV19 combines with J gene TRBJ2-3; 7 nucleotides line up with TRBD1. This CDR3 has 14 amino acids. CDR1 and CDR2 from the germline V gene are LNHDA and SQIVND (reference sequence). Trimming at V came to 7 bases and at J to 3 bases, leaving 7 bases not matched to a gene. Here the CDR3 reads CASNSDRATDTQYF. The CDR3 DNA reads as TGTGCCAGTAATAGTGACAGGGCAACAGATACGCAGTATTTT. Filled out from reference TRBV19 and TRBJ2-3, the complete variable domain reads DGGITQSPKYLFRKEGQNVTLSCEQNLNHDAMYWYRQDPGQGLRLIYYSQIVNDFQKGDIAEGYSVSREKKESFPLTVTSAQKNPTAFYLCASNSDRATDTQYFGPGTRLTVL.

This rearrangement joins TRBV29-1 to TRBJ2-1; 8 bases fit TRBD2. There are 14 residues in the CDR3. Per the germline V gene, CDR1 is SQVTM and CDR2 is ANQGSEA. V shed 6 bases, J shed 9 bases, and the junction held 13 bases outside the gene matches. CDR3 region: CSVPSGGSGSEQFF. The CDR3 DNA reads TGCAGCGTCCCGAGCGGGGGAAGCGGTAGTGAGCAGTTCTTC.

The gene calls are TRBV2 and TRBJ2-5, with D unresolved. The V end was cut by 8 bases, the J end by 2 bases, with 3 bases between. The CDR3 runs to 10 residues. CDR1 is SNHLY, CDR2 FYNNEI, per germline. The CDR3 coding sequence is TGTGCCAGCGAGCAAGAGACCCAGTACTTC. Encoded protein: CASEQETQYF.

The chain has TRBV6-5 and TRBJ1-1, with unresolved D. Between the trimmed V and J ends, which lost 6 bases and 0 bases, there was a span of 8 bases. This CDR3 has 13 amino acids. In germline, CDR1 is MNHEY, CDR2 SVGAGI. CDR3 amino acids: CASSLWMNTEAFF. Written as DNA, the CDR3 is TGTGCCAGCAGCCTATGGATGAACACTGAAGCTTTCTTT.

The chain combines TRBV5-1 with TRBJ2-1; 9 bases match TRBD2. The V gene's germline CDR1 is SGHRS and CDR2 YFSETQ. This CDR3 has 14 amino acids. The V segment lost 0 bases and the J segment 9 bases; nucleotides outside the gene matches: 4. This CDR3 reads CASSLVAGETEQFF. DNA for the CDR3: TGCGCCAGCAGCTTGGTAGCGGGAGAGACTGAGCAGTTCTTC. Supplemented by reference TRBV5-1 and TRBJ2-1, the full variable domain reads KAGVTQTPRYLIKTRGQQVTLSCSPISGHRSVSWYQQTPGQGLQFLFEYFSETQRNKGNFPGRFSGRQFSNSRSEMNVSTLELGDSALYLCASSLVAGETEQFFGPGTRLTVL.

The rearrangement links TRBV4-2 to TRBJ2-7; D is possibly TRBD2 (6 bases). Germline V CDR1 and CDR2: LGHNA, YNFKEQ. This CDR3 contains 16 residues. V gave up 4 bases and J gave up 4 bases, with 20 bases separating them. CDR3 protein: CASSREARRGEYEQYF. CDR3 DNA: TGTGCCAGCAGCCGGGAGGCCCGTCGGGGAGAGTACGAGCAGTACTTC.